This T cell receptor (beta chain) came from a study of shared clonotypes between healthy human individuals. Study summary: The donor group consisted of a couple of women and a few men, aged 18 to 49. Researchers assigned three CD4 naive, three CD4 memory, two CD8 naive and one CD8 memory plate to each donor. Notes on the study in general: An anticipated effect of sequencing depth on clonotype sharing among donors was recognized.

This CDR3 has 13 amino acids. Germline lookup yields CDR1 SGHRS and CDR2 YFSETQ. The V end was cut by 0 bases, the J end by 3 bases, with 7 bases between. Sequencing used immunoSEQ multiplex PCR; TCRdb keeps in-frame clones, though not all of them. The repertoire holds roughly 500,000 clones, with 90% to 97% as singletons. On this clone: What it binds is not known.

The chain recombines TRBV5-1 with TRBJ2-7; D is undetermined. Sequenced: naive CD4+ T cells sorted from blood. As for subset: CD45RA+ positively selected. This TCR derives from a woman in her 30s in good health. CDR3: CASSLEAYYEQYF. In DNA, the CDR3 is TGCGCCAGCAGCTTGGAAGCGTACTACGAGCAGTACTTC.